A selection of T cell receptor beta chains follows, all from one sample in a study of T-cell reconstitution after alpha-beta-depleted transplantation in children. One entry per CDR3 protein, called by TCRdb with MiXCR from the PCR reads. The sample contains some 300,000 distinct CDR3 sequences, around 9.1% of which appear only once. Sequencing was performed on PBMCs, taken before TCRalphabeta/CD19-depleted stem cell transplant. The receptor set was obtained from a boy younger than two with acute myeloid leukemia, due to receive a stem cell transplant. Each CDR3 is given with its conserved first and last residue. D genes are given only for firm matches. Size tells how often a clone was seen (once, few, many) or the class of an expanded clone, and some rows leave it out.

j_call clone_size d_call v_call cdr3_nt cdr3_aa
TRBJ2-7 many NA TRBV6-5 TGTGCCAGCAGTTACTCTCGGGGGCCGAGCTCCTACGAGCAGTACTTC CASSYSRGPSSYEQYF
TRBJ2-7 many NA TRBV12-3/TRBV12-4 TGTGCCAGCAGTTTAGCTAGCGGAAACTACGAGCAGTACTTC CASSLASGNYEQYF
TRBJ2-5 few NA TRBV12-3/TRBV12-4 TGTGCCAGCAGCCAGACTAGTGGAGAGACCCAGTACTTC CASSQTSGETQYF
TRBJ1-5 many NA TRBV5-1 TGCGCCAGCAGCGAGTGGGGGGTAGGTAGCAATCAGCCCCAGCATTTT CASSEWGVGSNQPQHF
TRBJ1-6 many NA TRBV10-3 TGTGCCATCAGTGCAACCGGGACCTCGAATTCACCCCTCCACTTT CAISATGTSNSPLHF
TRBJ1-1 NA NA TRBV20-1 TGCAGTGCTGCCGGGGGGTTAAACACTGAAGCTTTCTTT CSAAGGLNTEAFF
TRBJ2-1 many NA TRBV29-1 TGCAGCGTTGAGGGATACGTTTACAATGAGCAGTTCTTC CSVEGYVYNEQFF
TRBJ2-7 few TRBD2 TRBV4-1 TGCGCCAGCAGCCAAGAGGGTAGCGGGGGATCCTACGAGCAGTACTTC CASSQEGSGGSYEQYF
TRBJ1-1 many TRBD1 TRBV27 TGTGCCAGCAGTCCGGGACAGATGAACACTGAAGCTTTCTTT CASSPGQMNTEAFF
TRBJ1-1 many NA TRBV27 TGTGCCAGCAGTTTCAGGGAGTTCACTGAAGCTTTCTTT CASSFREFTEAFF
TRBJ2-5 NA TRBD1 TRBV6-6 TGTGCCAGCAGTTACGGGACAGGCCGCTGGCGAGAGACCCAGTACTTC CASSYGTGRWRETQYF
TRBJ2-5 many TRBD2 TRBV7-2 TGTGCCAGCAGCTTAGTTAGCGGGGGGGGAGAGACCCAGTACTTC CASSLVSGGGETQYF
TRBJ1-2 many NA TRBV6-6 TGTGCCAGCAGTTACGGGGGCCATGGCTACACCTTC CASSYGGHGYTF
TRBJ1-4 NA NA TRBV19 TGTGCCAGTAGTATAGTGGACGGGTACGGTGAAAAACTGTTTTTT CASSIVDGYGEKLFF
TRBJ2-3 few NA TRBV11-1 TGTGCCAGCAGCCTAGGGCGGGCAGGGAGGCGCACAGATACGCAGTATTTT CASSLGRAGRRTDTQYF
TRBJ2-3 many NA TRBV7-8 TGTGCCAGCAGCTTACGTTCAACCGAGATCCCGTATTTT CASSLRSTEIPYF
TRBJ2-2 NA NA TRBV7-2 TGTGCCAGCAGCCCCCGACAGAAGAACACCGGGGAGCTGTTTTTT CASSPRQKNTGELFF
TRBJ1-5 NA NA TRBV2 TGTGCCAGCAGGGCAGGCGTTAGCAATCAGCCCCAGCATTTT CASRAGVSNQPQHF
TRBJ2-1 many TRBD1 TRBV4-3 TGCGCCAGCAGCCAAGTCGGTTGGGACAGGGAATACAATGAGCAGTTCTTC CASSQVGWDREYNEQFF
TRBJ2-6 many NA TRBV20-1 TGCAGTGCTAGCGCGTCTGGGGCCAACGTCCTGACTTTC CSASASGANVLTF
TRBJ2-2 NA NA TRBV29-1 TGCAGCGCCGGCCGACCAGAGAACACCGGGGAGCTGTTTTTT CSAGRPENTGELFF
TRBJ2-2 many TRBD2 TRBV7-7 TGTGCTAGCAGCTTATCGGCGGGGGGTTTCACCGGGGAGCTGTTTTTT CASSLSAGGFTGELFF
TRBJ2-6 many NA TRBV6-1 TGTGCCAGCAGGATCTTCTCTGGGGCCAACGTCCTGACTTTC CASRIFSGANVLTF
TRBJ1-3 many TRBD1 TRBV13 TGTGCCAGCAGCCTAACCGGGACAGGGACAGGAAACACCATATATTTT CASSLTGTGTGNTIYF
TRBJ2-1 NA TRBD2 TRBV9 TGTGCCAGCAGCGTAGCTACAACTAGCGGGAATGAGCAGTTCTTC CASSVATTSGNEQFF
TRBJ2-3 many NA TRBV12-3/TRBV12-4 TGTGCCAGCAGTCAACAGGTATCTCGCACAGATACGCAGTATTTT CASSQQVSRTDTQYF
TRBJ2-3 many TRBD2 TRBV20-1 TGCAGTGCTAGGGTACTAGCGGGAGGGCGCACAGATACGCAGTATTTT CSARVLAGGRTDTQYF
TRBJ2-1 many NA TRBV28 TGTGCCAGCAGTGTAGCTGGTCTCCCCTCTGGGGAGCAGTTCTTC CASSVAGLPSGEQFF
TRBJ1-5 many TRBD1 TRBV5-1 TGCGCCAGCAGCGTGGACAGGCGAACACGCAAGAATCAGCCCCAGCATTTT CASSVDRRTRKNQPQHF
TRBJ1-4 few NA TRBV12-3/TRBV12-4 TGTGCCAGCAGCCCCCTGGGCCGTAATGAAAAACTGTTTTTT CASSPLGRNEKLFF
TRBJ2-2 many NA TRBV23-1 TGCGCCAGCAGTCAACAAAACGGGACCCCCCCTACCGGGGAGCTGTTTTTT CASSQQNGTPPTGELFF
TRBJ2-7 few TRBD2 TRBV3-1 TGTGCCACCAGCCGGCAAGCGGGGGGCTCCTACGAGCAGTACTTC CATSRQAGGSYEQYF
TRBJ2-6 NA NA TRBV5-1 TGCGCCAGCAGCTTGGCAGGGATGGGGGCCAACGTCCTGACTTTC CASSLAGMGANVLTF
TRBJ1-6 many NA TRBV2 TGTGCCAGCGGGGGGGATTCACCCCTCCACTTT CASGGDSPLHF
TRBJ2-1 few NA TRBV12-3/TRBV12-4 TGTGCCAGCAGTTTCAGGGTTGGCAACAATGAGCAGTTCTTC CASSFRVGNNEQFF
TRBJ2-5 NA NA TRBV12-3/TRBV12-4 TGTGCCAGCAGTTTGGACTCCTTTGGCGAGACCCAGTACTTC CASSLDSFGETQYF
TRBJ1-5 NA NA TRBV28 TGTGCCAGCAGTTTATGGGGAGGGGGAAAAGGGCAGCCCCAGCATTTT CASSLWGGGKGQPQHF
TRBJ2-3 many TRBD2 TRBV24-1 TGTGCCACCAGTGAACTAGCGGCAGATACGCAGTATTTT CATSELAADTQYF
TRBJ1-1 many NA TRBV5-4 TGTGCCAGCAGCCGACCCGAAGACGGGAACACTGAAGCTTTCTTT CASSRPEDGNTEAFF
TRBJ2-4 many TRBD1 TRBV7-2 TGTGCCAGCAGCTTACATGCGACAGGGGTGGGAGGAAACATTCAGTACTTC CASSLHATGVGGNIQYF
TRBJ2-7 NA TRBD1 TRBV27 TGTGCCAGCAGTTTTGGGCAACAGGGGTACGAGCAGTACTTC CASSFGQQGYEQYF
TRBJ2-7 NA NA TRBV28 TGTGCCAGCAGCCGTGGACAGCCCTACGAGCAGTACTTC CASSRGQPYEQYF
TRBJ2-4 NA TRBD2 TRBV20-1 TGCAGTGCTCAACTAGCGTTTGGAAACATTCAGTACTTC CSAQLAFGNIQYF
TRBJ2-1 many TRBD2 TRBV7-2 TGTGCCAGCAGCTTGGCCCCTACTATGGCGGGGGGAAATGAGCAGTTCTTC CASSLAPTMAGGNEQFF
TRBJ2-7 many NA TRBV6-5 TGTGCCAGCAGTCGCGGGCCGGGGGCCTACGAGCAGTACTTC CASSRGPGAYEQYF
TRBJ2-7 many TRBD2 TRBV7-8 TGTGCCAGCAGCGGGACTAGCGGGAGAGTCGAGCAGTACTTC CASSGTSGRVEQYF
TRBJ2-5 many NA TRBV20-1 TGCAGTGCTAGGATTGGGGAGACCCAGTACTTC CSARIGETQYF
TRBJ2-2 many TRBD2 TRBV28 TGTGCCAGCAGTCCACCGCTAGCGGGAGGTTATACCGGGGAGCTGTTTTTT CASSPPLAGGYTGELFF